The entry below describes one T cell receptor beta chain. The CDR3 consists of 11 residues. Germline loops: CDR1 DFQATT, CDR2 SNEGSKA (reference sequence). The ends were cut back, 7 bases at V and 6 bases at J, with 12 bases in the middle. The record originates from a study of T cell responses to AZD1222 COVID-19 vaccine. Profiled with immunoSEQ multiplex PCR; TCRdb holds only in-frame clones, not every one. The sample includes over 60,000 clones, roughly 91% of them seen just once. V and J are TRBV20-1 and TRBJ1-2, with a weak D call TRBD1 (6 bases). The clonotype was recovered from an adult in good health. The specimen comprised peripheral blood, sampled on day 0 of AZD1222 vaccination. CDR3 sequence reads: CSVSRGHGYTF. Here the CDR3 DNA reads TGCAGTGTAAGCAGGGGACATGGCTACACCTTC.